The 7 T cell receptor beta chains in this list originate from one sample, sequenced in a study of T cell responses to AZD1222 COVID-19 vaccine. Sequenced by immunoSEQ multiplex PCR; TCRdb stores in-frame clones only, minus some. The sample includes 90,000 to 130,000 clones, about nine tenths seen only once; the top ten take almost 2.5%. The starting material was peripheral blood, obtained 28 days after the second AZD1222 dose. These receptors were obtained from an adult who received the AZD1222 COVID-19 vaccine.

This clone showed up just a few times. The gene calls are TRBV7-2 and TRBJ1-6, with 11 bases identical to TRBD1. CDR1 is SGHTA and CDR2 is FQGNSA in the germline V gene. The junction had 5 bases not matched to a gene; V was cut back by 5 bases and J by 11 bases. CDR3 length equals 14 residues. CDR3: CASSRTGGEAPLHF. CDR3 sequence (DNA): TGTGCCAGCAGCAGGACAGGGGGCGAGGCACCCCTCCACTTT.

The chain is built from TRBV7-2 and TRBJ1-4; D is unresolved. The CDR3 contains 14 residues. Germline V gene sequence: CDR1 SGHTA, CDR2 FQGNSA. V shed 2 bases and J shed 8 bases, with 12 bases lying between them. In nucleotides, the CDR3 is TGTGCCAGCAGCTTAACTTCCCTGGGGGAAAAACTGTTTTTT. It specifies CASSLTSLGEKLFF. Drawing the rest from reference TRBV7-2 and TRBJ1-4, the complete variable domain is GAGVSQSPSNKVTEKGKDVELRCDPISGHTALYWYRQSLGQGLEFLIYFQGNSAPDKSGLPSDRFSAERTGGSVSTLTIQRTQQEDSAVYLCASSLTSLGEKLFFGSGTQLSVL.

Here the CDR3 reads CASSYGRRPWGEETQYF. CDR3 DNA sequence: TGTGCCAGCAGTTACGGGCGGCGCCCGTGGGGGGAGGAGACCCAGTACTTC. The rearrangement links TRBV6-2 or TRBV6-3 to TRBJ2-5; perhaps TRBD2 as D (6 bases). The CDR3 has 17 residues. The V gene lost 2 bases and the J gene lost 5 bases, with 21 bases spanning the gap. CDR1 is MNHEY and CDR2 is SVGEGT in the germline V gene.

The J gene is TRBJ1-2, the V gene TRBV5-4; D ambiguous. Between the trimmed V and J ends, which lost 4 bases and 8 bases, there was a span of 12 bases. In germline, CDR1 is SGHNT, CDR2 YYREEE (reference sequence). This CDR3 is 12 amino acids long. The CDR3 DNA reads as TGTGCCAGCAGCATCCGGGGAGGAGGCTACACCTTC. This sequence encodes CASSIRGGGYTF. Full variable domain (missing parts from reference TRBV5-4 and TRBJ1-2): ETGVTQSPTHLIKTRGQQVTLRCSSQSGHNTVSWYQQALGQGPQFIFQYYREEENGRGNFPPRFSGLQFPNYSSELNVNALELDDSALYLCASSIRGGGYTFGSGTRLTVV.

The V and J genes are TRBV7-9 and TRBJ1-1; 10 bases agree with TRBD1. The CDR3 spans 13 residues. The germline CDR1 and CDR2 sequences are SEHNR and FQNEAQ (reference sequence). V shed 4 bases and J 10 bases; nucleotides not matched to a gene: 6. CDR3 coding DNA: TGTGCCAGCAGCTCAGGGACAGGGGTTTTAGCTTTCTTT. It translates to CASSSGTGVLAFF. Full variable domain (remainder filled in from reference TRBV7-9 and TRBJ1-1): DTGVSQNPRHKITKRGQNVTFRCDPISEHNRLYWYRQTLGQGPEFLTYFQNEAQLEKSRLLSDRFSAERPKGSFSTLEIQRTEQGDSAMYLCASSSGTGVLAFFGQGTRLTVV.

The rearrangement joins TRBV7-2 to TRBJ1-5; TRBD1 agrees at 9 bases. CDR1 and CDR2 from the germline V gene are SGHTA and FQGNSA. There are 15 residues in the CDR3. With 1 base clipped from V and 5 bases from J, the junction kept 3 bases outside the gene matches. The CDR3 region is CASSLDGTGYQPQHF. The CDR3 DNA follows: TGTGCCAGCAGCTTAGACGGGACAGGGTATCAGCCCCAGCATTTT.

The rearrangement links TRBV10-3 to TRBJ1-1, with D perhaps TRBD1 (5 bases). V shed 3 bases and J shed 7 bases, with 9 bases lying between them. CDR1 is ENHRY and CDR2 is SYGVKD in the germline V gene. The CDR3 is 12 amino acids. The CDR3 sequence: CAISDIGGEAFF. Here the CDR3 DNA reads TGTGCCATCAGTGATATCGGGGGTGAAGCTTTCTTT.